This TCR beta chain derives from a study of blood T cell repertoires in COVID-19 (dated by TCRdb to the early 2020s). Regarding the study in general: Samples covering the acute and convalescent phases of COVID-19 were provided by collaborators in the United States, Italy and Spain. The prospective study material was composed of cDNA or gDNA derived from T cells, B-cell-depleted T cells, or PBMCs. Subjects who had been exposed to COVID-19, were actively infected with it, or had recovered from it provided the deeply sampled blood TCRbeta repertoires that made up the dataset. The repertoires were released in a freely available public database intended as a resource for research on the immune response to SARS-CoV-2. The samples were drawn from two sources: the first 160 participants of the ongoing ImmuneRACE study, and approximately 1,300 subjects contributed by 6 global collaborators. A de-identified subject ID, COVID-19 status, age in years and sex were almost always included in the sample metadata. Where available, HLA class I and class II types were taken from metadata supplied by the sample provider and were not determined by assay-based typing.

Regarding this clone: Its antigen specificity is not known. Base quality data are lacking; no much larger clone is found one base away.

Summary of the overall study and its limitations: The amount of clinical and demographic metadata varied by source and participant and was provided uncurated.

Participants in the prospective study were aged roughly 18 to 95 years, lived in 20 to 30 United States geographic areas, and enrolled through a virtual design. Cohort assignment in the prospective study relied on participant-reported clinical history from a screening survey and a study questionnaire. Each participant in the prospective study had whole blood, serum and a nasopharyngeal or oropharyngeal swab collected by mobile phlebotomists. Over a roughly 2-month period, participants in the prospective study had the option of providing additional blood draws and questionnaires. Prospective study blood samples were shipped either frozen or at room temperature before DNA extraction. TCRbeta CDR3 regions were amplified from genomic DNA using the immunoSEQ Assay, a bias-controlled multiplex PCR. Per the original workflow: The number of nucleated cells in each sample was estimated from the amplification of reference gene primers within the assay. To quantify the absolute abundance of each unique TCRbeta CDR3 rearrangement, sequence reads were collapsed and filtered. For each sample, productive Simpson clonality was calculated as the square root of Simpson's diversity index over productive rearrangements. The table was pulled from immuneACCESS by TCRdb, which kept in-frame rearrangements only. Such tables lose some clones; where checked, under half of the loss comes from unresolved V genes, and the rest has no known cause. The D gene and trimming were derived from the DNA, and the V and J assignments and clone size from that table. The sample records about 270,000 clones, approximately 91% of which are singletons. The ten largest make up 2% to 2.5% of the sample.

Between the V and J ends, shortened by 1 base and 4 bases respectively, the junction contains 10 bases. Spanning cysteine to phenylalanine, the CDR3 consists of 14 amino acids. Only the CDR3 region is kept as DNA, spanning 42 bases read in frame from base 1. CDR1 and CDR2 (SNHLY, FYNNEI) derive from the germline V gene. The sample consisted of PBMCs or T cells enriched from blood (not recorded which). The source is a woman aged 40 to 55 with acute COVID-19. The chain is made from TRBV2 and TRBJ1-1, with an unclear D gene assignment. The CDR3 region reads CASSEVMEGTEAFF. Here is the DNA: TGTGCCAGCAGTGAAGTAATGGAGGGCACTGAAGCTTTCTTT. The entire variable domain, with the stretches around the CDR3 drawn from the reference TRBV2 and TRBJ1-1 proteins, is EPEVTQTPSHQVTQMGQEVILRCVPISNHLYFYWYRQILGQKVEFLVSFYNNEISEKSEIFDDQFSVERPDGSNFTLKIRSTKLEDSAMYFCASSEVMEGTEAFFGQGTRLTVV.